Included here is one TCR beta chain sequence, with context. This sample was included in a study of cytomegalovirus exposure and HLA in healthy donors. About the research overall: Earlier, 110 million or so unique TCR beta sequences were recovered from some 200 million T cells by an analysis.

The ends lost 10 bases at V and 1 base at J; junction bases unmatched: 7. Germline V gene sequence: CDR1 MNHEY, CDR2 SMNVEV (reference sequence). This CDR3 is built from 16 residues. The primer mix had 60 Vbeta and 13 Jbeta primers. The data were produced by immunoSEQ multiplex PCR, yet TCRdb's version contains in-frame clones alone and is incomplete. In the table there are 84,000 or so clones, roughly three quarters of which are singletons. Sequences were obtained from PBMCs. The clonotype was recovered from a young man in good health and CMV-seronegative. This sequence joins TRBV27 and TRBJ2-3, with 14 bases aligning to TRBD2. CDR3 in DNA: TGTGCCACCAGACTAGCGGGAGGGCGGGGCACAGATACGCAGTATTTT. Protein product: CATRLAGGRGTDTQYF.